This TCR beta chain appears in the sequencing data of a study of blood T cell repertoires in COVID-19. Germline loops: CDR1 LGHNA, CDR2 YNFKEQ. The CDR3 extends over 17 amino acids. The V gene end was trimmed by 4 bases and the J gene end by 0 bases; junction bases not matched to a gene: 6. The assay was immunoSEQ multiplex PCR, and TCRdb's table has in-frame clones only and misses some. This table holds under 150,000 clones, around three quarters found once. Source material: peripheral blood. The clonotype comes from a man at least 80 years old with acute or convalescent COVID-19. The chain employs TRBV4-2 and TRBJ1-6; 7 positions match TRBD1. The chain's CDR3 is CASSPATGASYNSPLHF. The CDR3 DNA reads as TGTGCCAGCAGCCCCGCCACAGGGGCCTCCTATAATTCACCCCTCCACTTT.